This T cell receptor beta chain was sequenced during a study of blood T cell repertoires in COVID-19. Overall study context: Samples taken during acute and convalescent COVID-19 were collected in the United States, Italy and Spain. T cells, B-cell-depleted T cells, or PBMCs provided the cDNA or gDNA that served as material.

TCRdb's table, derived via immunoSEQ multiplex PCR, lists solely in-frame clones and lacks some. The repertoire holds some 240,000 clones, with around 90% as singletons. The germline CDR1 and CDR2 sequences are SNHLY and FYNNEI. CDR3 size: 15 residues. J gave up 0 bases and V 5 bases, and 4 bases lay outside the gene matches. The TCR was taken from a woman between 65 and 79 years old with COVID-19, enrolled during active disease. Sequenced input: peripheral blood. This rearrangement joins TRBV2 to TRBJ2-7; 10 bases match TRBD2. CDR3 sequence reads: CASSHSSGSSYEQYF. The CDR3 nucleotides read TGTGCCAGCAGTCACTCTAGCGGGAGCTCCTACGAGCAGTACTTC.